The text below deals with one T cell receptor beta chain. Measured with immunoSEQ multiplex PCR; TCRdb has only the in-frame clones, and not every one. The sample comprises 390,000 or so clones, 80% to 90% of which are singletons, and more than 1.4% rests with the top ten. V was cut by 0 bases and J by 7 bases, with 12 bases left in between. CDR1 is SGHDN and CDR2 is FVKESK in the germline V gene. This CDR3 spans 14 amino acids. This sample is drawn from a study of blood T cell repertoires in COVID-19. The TCR sequence derives from a woman aged 25 to 39 with active or convalescent COVID-19. This sequence joins TRBV14 and TRBJ1-1; D not resolved. Sequences were obtained from peripheral blood. DNA for the CDR3: TGTGCCAGCAGCCAAGAAGTGTTGGGGAGTGAAGCTTTCTTT. Protein: CASSQEVLGSEAFF.